Described below is a single T cell receptor (beta chain) sequence and its context. CDR1 MNHNY and CDR2 SVGAGI come from the germline V gene (reference sequence). The CDR3 extends over 14 amino acids. V was clipped by 4 bases and J by 3 bases, with 12 bases between them. Assay used: immunoSEQ multiplex PCR; TCRdb lists only in-frame clones, some missing. Of approximately 170,000 clones listed, roughly nine tenths are singletons. These data belong to a study of control samples from healthy donors and cancer patients. The sequence was collected from a man aged 30 to 39 in good health. Material: blood. V and J are TRBV6-6 and TRBJ2-5; D possibly corresponds to TRBD2 (6 bases). In DNA form, the CDR3 reads TGTGCCAGCAGTTCCCCGGCTAGCGAAGAGACCCAGTACTTC. Amino acids: CASSSPASEETQYF.